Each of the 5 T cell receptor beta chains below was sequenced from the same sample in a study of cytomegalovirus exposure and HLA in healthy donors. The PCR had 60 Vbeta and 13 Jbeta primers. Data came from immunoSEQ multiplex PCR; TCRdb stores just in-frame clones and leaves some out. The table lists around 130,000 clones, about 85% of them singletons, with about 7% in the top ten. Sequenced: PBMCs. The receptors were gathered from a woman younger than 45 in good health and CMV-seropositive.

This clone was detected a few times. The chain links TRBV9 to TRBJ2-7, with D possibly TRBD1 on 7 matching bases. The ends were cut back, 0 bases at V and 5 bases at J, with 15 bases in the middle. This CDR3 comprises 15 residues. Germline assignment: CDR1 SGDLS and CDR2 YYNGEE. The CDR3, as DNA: TGTGCCAGCAGCGTAGAAGGTCAGGGGGGAAACGAGCAGTACTTC. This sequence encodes CASSVEGQGGNEQYF. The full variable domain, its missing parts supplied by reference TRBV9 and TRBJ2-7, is DSGVTQTPKHLITATGQRVTLRCSPRSGDLSVYWYQQSLDQGLQFLIQYYNGEERAKGNILERFSAQQFPDLHSELNLSSLELGDSALYFCASSVEGQGGNEQYFGPGTRLTVT.

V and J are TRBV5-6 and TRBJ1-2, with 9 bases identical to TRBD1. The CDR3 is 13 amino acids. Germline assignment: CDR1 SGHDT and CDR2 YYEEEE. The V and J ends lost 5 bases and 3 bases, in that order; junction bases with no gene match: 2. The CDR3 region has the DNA TGTGCCAGCAGGCGGACAGGGGACTATGGCTACACCTTC. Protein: CASRRTGDYGYTF. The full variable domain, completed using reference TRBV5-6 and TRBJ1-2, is DAGVTQSPTHLIKTRGQQVTLRCSPKSGHDTVSWYQQALGQGPQFIFQYYEEEERQRGNFPDRFSGHQFPNYSSELNVNALLLGDSALYLCASRRTGDYGYTFGSGTRLTVV.

CDR3 coding DNA: TGTGCCACGGGGGACTTCCTCGGGAATACGCAGTATTTT. This codes for CATGDFLGNTQYF. The genes are TRBV15 and TRBJ2-3, with D perhaps TRBD2 (6 bases). Germline V gives CDR1 LNHNV, CDR2 YYDKDF (reference sequence). There are 13 residues in the CDR3. V was clipped by 9 bases and J by 7 bases, with 17 bases between them.

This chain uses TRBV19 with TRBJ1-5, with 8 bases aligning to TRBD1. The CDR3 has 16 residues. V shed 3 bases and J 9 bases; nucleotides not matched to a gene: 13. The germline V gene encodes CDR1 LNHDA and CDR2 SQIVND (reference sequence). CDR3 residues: CASSIPGTGLWGPQHF. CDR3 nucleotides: TGTGCCAGTAGTATCCCCGGGACAGGCCTTTGGGGGCCCCAGCATTTT.

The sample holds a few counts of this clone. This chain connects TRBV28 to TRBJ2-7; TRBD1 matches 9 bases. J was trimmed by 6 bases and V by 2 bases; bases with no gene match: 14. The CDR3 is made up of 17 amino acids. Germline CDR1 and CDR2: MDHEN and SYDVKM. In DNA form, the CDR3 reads TGTGCCAGCAGTTTACGGTTTCACAGGGGGCGCGAAGGCGAGCAGTACTTC. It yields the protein CASSLRFHRGREGEQYF.